The T cell receptor (beta chain) under discussion was sequenced for a study of blood T cell repertoires in COVID-19. Germline CDR1 and CDR2: SGHNT and YYREEE (reference sequence). This CDR3 spans 15 amino acids. Trimming took 4 bases from V and 2 from J; bases not matched to a gene: 5. Participants reported their clinical history, and cohort assignment relied on those reports. Cohort 3 recovery required two negative PCRs, clearance, or symptom resolution. In the source study's methods: By means of reference gene primer amplification, nucleated cell counts were estimated. Assay used: immunoSEQ multiplex PCR; TCRdb lists only in-frame clones, some missing. Clone size and the V and J calls come from that table; the DNA yielded D and trimming. The sample lists 300,000 to 400,000 clones; more than 75% were seen once.

The chain uses TRBV5-4 and TRBJ2-7; 11 nucleotides match TRBD2. The receptor comes from a woman in her 30s who had recovered from COVID-19. The sample comprised PBMCs or T cells enriched from blood (not recorded which). CDR3 nucleotides: TGTGCCAGCAGCAAGACTAGCGGGGCAACCTACGAGCAGTACTTC. This encodes CASSKTSGATYEQYF.